These T cell receptor beta chains were read from a single sample in a study of blood T cell repertoires in COVID-19. Method: immunoSEQ multiplex PCR; TCRdb's copy keeps in-frame clones and lacks some. The repertoire holds 300,000 or so clones, roughly 90% seen once, with 2% to 3% in the top ten. The material sequenced was PBMCs or T cells enriched from blood (not recorded which). The receptors derive from a man aged 60-69 years who had recovered from COVID-19. The CDR3 runs from the conserved cysteine through the conserved F or W. The D gene is left open where the match is weak. Only some rows state a clone size, as once, few, many or a class for expanded clones.

TRBJ2-7 | TRBV5-1 | - | - | TGCGCCAGCAGCTACGGACAGGGAGGGTACGAGCAGTACTTC | CASSYGQGGYEQYF
TRBJ1-6 | TRBV4-1 | - | once | TGCGCCAGCAGGTTACAGGATCCCGCTTATGCGAGCTCCTATAATTCACCCCTCCACTTT | CASRLQDPAYASSYNSPLHF
TRBJ1-2 | TRBV9 | TRBD1 | - | TGTGCCAGCAGCGAAGGGACAGGGAGTTGGTATGGCTACACCTTC | CASSEGTGSWYGYTF
TRBJ1-1 | TRBV10-3 | TRBD1 | - | TGTGCCATCAGGAGACACGGGACAGGGGAGACTGAAGCTTTCTTT | CAIRRHGTGETEAFF
TRBJ2-5 | TRBV3-1/TRBV3-2 | - | once | TGTGCCAGCAGCCAAGTGAGGGAGACCCAGTACTTC | CASSQVRETQYF
TRBJ2-3 | TRBV7-9 | - | - | TGTGCCAGCAGCCCCCTGGGGGCGGGGGAATCCACAGATACGCAGTATTTT | CASSPLGAGESTDTQYF
TRBJ1-1 | TRBV2 | TRBD1 | - | TGTGCCAGCAGAGGGGACAGGGTCGGTAACACTGAAGCTTTCTTT | CASRGDRVGNTEAFF
TRBJ1-5 | TRBV19 | TRBD1 | - | TGTGCCAGTAGCCCGGGACAGGGAGATCAGCCCCAGCATTTT | CASSPGQGDQPQHF
TRBJ2-1 | TRBV18 | - | - | TGTGCCAGCTCACCCCCCAGCGGCGGGTTCACTGAGCAGTTCTTC | CASSPPSGGFTEQFF
TRBJ1-5 | TRBV28 | - | - | TGTGCCGTTAACCTCGGGCAGGGGATTAATCAGCCCCAGCATTTT | CAVNLGQGINQPQHF
TRBJ1-2 | TRBV5-6 | - | - | TGTGCCAGCAGCTTGTGGCAAAACACCCTCATCTATGGCTACACCTTC | CASSLWQNTLIYGYTF
TRBJ2-1 | TRBV9 | - | - | TGTGCCAGCAGCGTAGTAGCTCACGGGGGCAATGAGCAGTTCTTC | CASSVVAHGGNEQFF
TRBJ1-4 | TRBV15 | - | - | TGTGCCACCAGCAGAGCGAGGGATGACGGAAAACTGTTTTTT | CATSRARDDGKLFF
TRBJ1-5 | TRBV18 | TRBD1 | - | TGTGCCAGCTCAGACGACAGGGTGGGTCAGCCCCAGCATTTT | CASSDDRVGQPQHF
TRBJ1-1 | TRBV19 | - | - | - | CASISSGWGGGTFF
TRBJ2-2 | TRBV12-5 | - | - | TGTGCTAGTGGTTCAGGGGCCGGGGAGCTGTTTTTT | CASGSGAGELFF
TRBJ2-1 | TRBV5-1 | TRBD2 | - | TGCGCCAGCAGCTCGGAACTACTAGCGGGGGGTGAGCAGTTCTTC | CASSSELLAGGEQFF
TRBJ1-6 | TRBV27 | - | - | TGTGCCAGCAGTTTATCTGGCCAGGCGACTTCACCCCTCCACTTT | CASSLSGQATSPLHF
TRBJ2-7 | TRBV7-4 | - | - | TGTGCCAGCAAATACCGGTACGAGCAGTACTTC | CASKYRYEQYF
TRBJ2-3 | TRBV2 | TRBD2 | - | TGTGCCAGCAAATCTACTAGCGGGAGCACAGATACGCAGTATTTT | CASKSTSGSTDTQYF
TRBJ1-4 | TRBV7-9 | - | - | TGTGCCAGCAGCTTCCCCCGCACGGATGAAAAACTGTTTTTT | CASSFPRTDEKLFF
TRBJ2-3 | TRBV4-1 | TRBD2 | - | TGCGCCAGCAGCCACGACAGCGGGAGGGCTGGAGATACGCAGTATTTT | CASSHDSGRAGDTQYF
TRBJ1-2 | TRBV30 | - | - | TGTGCCTGGAGTGTCCCCCCTGTGTATGGCTACACCTTC | CAWSVPPVYGYTF
TRBJ2-7 | TRBV5-3 | - | - | TGTGCCAGAATTATAGTGGGACACTCCTACGAGCAGTACTTC | CARIIVGHSYEQYF
TRBJ2-4 | TRBV11-2 | TRBD1 | - | TGTGCCAGCAGCTTAGATCAGGGACAGGGACCGATAGCCAAAAACATTCAGTACTTC | CASSLDQGQGPIAKNIQYF
TRBJ2-1 | TRBV3-1/TRBV3-2 | - | - | TGTGCCAGCAGCCAAGGGTTCGTACTAGTCGGGGGCAATGAGCAGTTCTTC | CASSQGFVLVGGNEQFF
TRBJ2-7 | TRBV6-5 | TRBD2 | - | TGTGCCAGCCGATTTAGCGGGACCTCCTACGAGCAGTACTTC | CASRFSGTSYEQYF
TRBJ2-1 | TRBV7-9 | TRBD1 | - | TGTGCCAGCAGAACTCTAGGGGGCCACAATGAGCAGTTCTTC | CASRTLGGHNEQFF